The clone carrying this T cell receptor beta chain is labeled medium-sized. Patients had received no treatment of any kind before thyroid surgery. This entry belongs to a study of metastatic and nonmetastatic thyroid tumors. TCRdb redid the clone calls on the PCR reads using MiXCR. The sample has about 7,000 clones, under 20% seen once. This CDR3 is built from 17 residues. Germline-derived CDR1 and CDR2 are MNHNS and SASEGT. The V and J ends lost 4 bases and 2 bases, in that order; junction bases with no gene match: 11. This clonotype was sampled from a female donor with papillary thyroid cancer or a benign thyroid nodule (not recorded which). Some clones in this sample may be carry-over from other donors' samples. The sample taken for sequencing was adjacent normal tissue. V usage is TRBV6-1 and J usage is TRBJ2-7; 10 positions agree with TRBD2. The CDR3 DNA follows: TGTGCCAGCAGTGGCCCCCTTAGCGGGAGGACCCCCTACGAGCAGTACTTC. Translated: CASSGPLSGRTPYEQYF.